This T cell receptor (beta chain) was retrieved from a study of T cells in Graves' hyperthyroidism and ophthalmopathy. Thyroid ultrasound, orbital computed tomography, clinical symptoms, and serum thyroxine and TRAb underpinned diagnoses. The CDR3 totals 17 residues. Per the germline V gene, CDR1 is LNHNV and CDR2 is YYDKDF (reference sequence). The sample holds one count of this clonotype. Mismatch with germline at one junction end may stem from a read error. RNA transcripts were the template for amplifying TCR beta CDR3 regions. HTBI primers were used for first-round RT-PCR of the TCR CDR3. Using its own MiXCR run on the multiplex PCR reads, TCRdb lists one record per CDR3 protein. This table has about half a million distinct CDR3 sequences, about 20% appearing once.

The sequence was obtained from a middle-aged man with Graves' ophthalmopathy. The sequenced material came from blood. The rearrangement uses TRBV15 and TRBJ2-2; possible D gene TRBD2, 7 bases. Here the CDR3 reads CAASREASRGGTGELFF. Written as DNA, the CDR3 is TGTGCCGCCAGCAGAGAGGCGTCCAGGGGAGGGACCGGGGAGCTGTTTTTT.